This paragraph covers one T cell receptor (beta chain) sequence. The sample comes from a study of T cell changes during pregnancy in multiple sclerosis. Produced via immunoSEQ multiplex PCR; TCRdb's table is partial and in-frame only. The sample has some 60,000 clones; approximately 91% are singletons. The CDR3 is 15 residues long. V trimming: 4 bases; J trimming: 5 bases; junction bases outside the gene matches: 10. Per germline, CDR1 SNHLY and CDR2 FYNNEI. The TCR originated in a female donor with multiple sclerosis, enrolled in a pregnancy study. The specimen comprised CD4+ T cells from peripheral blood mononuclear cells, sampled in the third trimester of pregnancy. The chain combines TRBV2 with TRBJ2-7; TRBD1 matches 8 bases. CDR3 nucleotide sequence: TGTGCCAGCAGTGCTATAGGACAGGGCGGCGACGAGCAGTACTTC. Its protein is CASSAIGQGGDEQYF.